The clone carrying this T cell receptor (beta chain) was picked up many times. Between the trimmed V and J ends, which lost 1 base and 4 bases, there was a span of 12 bases. The V gene's germline CDR1 is LGHNA and CDR2 YSLEER. This CDR3 contains 15 residues. PBMCs came from less than 11 ml fresh peripheral blood. The source of the sample is a study of T cells in Graves' hyperthyroidism and ophthalmopathy. TCR beta CDR3 regions were amplified from RNA transcripts. HTBI primers were employed in a first-round RT-PCR of the TCR CDR3. Each CDR3 protein gets one entry after TCRdb re-called the multiplex PCR reads with MiXCR. Here the sample spans some 600,000 distinct CDR3 sequences, about 15% being singletons.

The V gene is TRBV4-3, the J gene TRBJ2-3; D possibly uses TRBD1 or TRBD2 (5 bases each). This receptor was obtained from a woman younger than 45 with Graves' hyperthyroidism that later progressed to Graves' ophthalmopathy. Sequencing input: blood. For the CDR3, the DNA is TGCGCCAGCAGCCAAGCTCGGCAGGGACCAGATACGCAGTATTTT. This gives the protein CASSQARQGPDTQYF.